The 30 T cell receptor beta chains reported below all come from one sample, sequenced in a study of control samples from healthy donors and cancer patients. Clones were sequenced by immunoSEQ multiplex PCR, and TCRdb holds only the in-frame ones, with some missing. The profile shows fewer than 15,000 clones, approximately 77% of them singletons. The sequenced sample was formalin-fixed, paraffin-embedded tissue. All receptors come from a male donor with melanoma.

The chain links TRBV19 to TRBJ2-2; D gene unclear. The CDR3 contains 14 residues. The V gene lost 5 bases and the J gene lost 6 bases, with 13 bases spanning the gap. Per the germline V gene, CDR1 is LNHDA and CDR2 is SQIVND (reference sequence). The CDR3 nucleotides are TGTGCCAGTAGTCGGTCCAGGTCGTCCGGGGAGCTGTTTTTT. Its protein is CASSRSRSSGELFF. Full variable domain (missing parts from reference TRBV19 and TRBJ2-2): DGGITQSPKYLFRKEGQNVTLSCEQNLNHDAMYWYRQDPGQGLRLIYYSQIVNDFQKGDIAEGYSVSREKKESFPLTVTSAQKNPTAFYLCASSRSRSSGELFFGEGSRLTVL.

The chain combines TRBV5-1 with TRBJ2-6, with unresolved D. Germline V gene data show CDR1 as SGHRS and CDR2 as YFSETQ. Trimming took 2 bases from V and 0 from J, leaving 15 bases between them. The CDR3 is 18 residues long. The CDR3 bases are TGCGCCAGCAGCTTTACCGGGCAGGCCAGCTCTGGGGCCAACGTCCTGACTTTC. Protein: CASSFTGQASSGANVLTF.

The rearrangement uses TRBV7-2 and TRBJ2-1; 8 bases line up with TRBD1. CDR3 length: 15 amino acids. The germline V gene has CDR1 SGHTA and CDR2 FQGNSA. The trim removed 4 bases at V and 7 bases at J, leaving 9 bases unmatched. In nucleotides, the CDR3 is TGTGCCAGCAGCTCGGGACAGGCTGTTCTTAATGAGCAGTTCTTC. Encoded protein: CASSSGQAVLNEQFF. Based on the CDR3 plus reference TRBV7-2 and TRBJ2-1, the full variable domain is GAGVSQSPSNKVTEKGKDVELRCDPISGHTALYWYRQSLGQGLEFLIYFQGNSAPDKSGLPSDRFSAERTGGSVSTLTIQRTQQEDSAVYLCASSSGQAVLNEQFFGPGTRLTVL.

The rearrangement joins TRBV11-2 to TRBJ2-2; tentative D call: TRBD2 (7 bases). The V end was cut by 7 bases, the J end by 7 bases, with 19 bases between. From germline, CDR1 is SGHAT and CDR2 FQNNGV. This CDR3 spans 15 amino acids. DNA of the CDR3: TGTGCCAGCACCCCGGGGGCGGGGGTTAGCGGGGAGCTGTTTTTT. It is translated as CASTPGAGVSGELFF.

This clone was counted a few times. This chain joins TRBV19 and TRBJ2-7; possibly TRBD1 for D (5 bases). Germline V gene data show CDR1 as LNHDA and CDR2 as SQIVND (reference sequence). CDR3 length equals 16 residues. V was clipped by 3 bases and J by 1 base, with 16 bases between them. The CDR3 nucleotides read TGTGCCAGTAGTATGGGGTTTGGGGCAGAGTCCTACGAGCAGTACTTC. It translates to CASSMGFGAESYEQYF.

The chain joins TRBV9 to TRBJ1-6; D gene ambiguous. Germline V lookup: CDR1 SGDLS, CDR2 YYNGEE. The germline V and J ends were trimmed by 0 bases and 6 bases, with 7 bases remaining between them. This CDR3 has 14 amino acids. As DNA, the CDR3 is TGTGCCAGCAGCGTAGTAGAAAGTAATTCACCCCTCCACTTT. Protein: CASSVVESNSPLHF.

The chain employs TRBV7-8 and TRBJ1-2, with D perhaps matching TRBD1 (6 bases). V was pared by 8 bases and J by 0 bases, with 16 bases between. Germline CDR1 SGHVS, CDR2 FQNEAQ. CDR3 length: 15 residues. Written as DNA, the CDR3 is TGTGCCAGCGGGATTAACAGGGCCACTAACTATGGCTACACCTTC. Translation gives CASGINRATNYGYTF.

The CDR3 DNA reads as TGTGCCAGCAGCGAGGGGACTAGCGGGGAGTCTCTCCTAAGGGACATTCAGTACTTC. Encoded protein: CASSEGTSGESLLRDIQYF. The chain carries TRBV7-9 and TRBJ2-4; 13 bases line up with TRBD2. The CDR3 is 19 amino acids. The V segment lost 5 bases and the J segment 8 bases; nucleotides outside the gene matches: 18. Germline CDR1 and CDR2: SEHNR and FQNEAQ (reference sequence). Full variable domain (missing parts from reference TRBV7-9 and TRBJ2-4): DTGVSQNPRHKITKRGQNVTFRCDPISEHNRLYWYRQTLGQGPEFLTYFQNEAQLEKSRLLSDRFSAERPKGSFSTLEIQRTEQGDSAMYLCASSEGTSGESLLRDIQYFGAGTRLSVL.

The V call is TRBV14, the J call TRBJ1-1; D unclear. CDR3 length equals 14 residues. The V end was cut by 0 bases, the J end by 6 bases, with 11 bases between. The germline CDR1 and CDR2 sequences are SGHDN and FVKESK. CDR3 bases: TGTGCCAGCAGCCAAGACATCGGACTGGCTGAAGCTTTCTTT. Protein: CASSQDIGLAEAFF.

This sequence joins TRBV12-3 or TRBV12-4 and TRBJ1-1; D remains unclear. V was cut by 6 bases and J by 5 bases, with 13 bases left in between. The CDR3 length is 13 residues. The CDR3 protein is CASSEAGRTEAFF. CDR3 DNA sequence: TGTGCCAGCAGCGAAGCAGGACGGACTGAAGCTTTCTTT.

The genes are TRBV5-1 and TRBJ2-2, with unresolved D. The CDR3 totals 12 residues. Trimming cost V 2 bases and J 6 bases, with 5 bases left between them. The germline gives CDR1 SGHRS, CDR2 YFSETQ. The CDR3 sequence: CASSFLAGELFF. DNA for the CDR3: TGCGCCAGCAGCTTCCTAGCCGGGGAGCTGTTTTTT.

This clone showed up just a few times. Here the CDR3 DNA reads TGTGCCAGCAGCTTAGCCGTGGTCGGTGACGGCTACACCTTC. It is translated as CASSLAVVGDGYTF. This chain links TRBV7-9 with TRBJ1-2; no firm D call. The germline gives CDR1 SEHNR, CDR2 FQNEAQ (reference sequence). This CDR3 spans 14 amino acids. The germline V and J ends were trimmed by 0 bases and 8 bases, with 13 bases remaining between them.

This clone was observed a few times. The V gene is TRBV19, the J gene TRBJ2-1, with D unclear. Germline loops: CDR1 LNHDA, CDR2 SQIVND (reference sequence). Trimming took off 4 bases at V and 7 bases at J, with 14 bases between the two ends. This CDR3 is 14 amino acids long. CDR3 region: CASSSSGDWNEQFF. The DNA of the CDR3 is TGTGCCAGTAGTAGTTCCGGAGACTGGAATGAGCAGTTCTTC.

V is TRBV27 and J is TRBJ1-6; a weak D match, TRBD1 (5 bases). This CDR3 contains 14 residues. V gave up 0 bases and J gave up 9 bases, with 9 bases separating them. Germline assignment: CDR1 MNHEY and CDR2 SMNVEV (reference sequence). CDR3 in amino acids: CASSLSPRASPLHF. CDR3 nucleotides: TGTGCCAGCAGTTTATCCCCCAGGGCTTCACCCCTCCACTTT.

This chain joins TRBV6-2 or TRBV6-3 and TRBJ2-7; a weak D match, TRBD1 (6 bases). There are 15 residues in the CDR3. The germline gives CDR1 MNHEY, CDR2 SVGEGT. Between the trimmed V and J ends, which lost 5 bases and 4 bases, there was a span of 18 bases. The CDR3 nucleotides are TGTGCCAGCAGTCGGCCTAGTGGGGGCCCGTACGAGCAGTACTTC. Amino acids: CASSRPSGGPYEQYF.

The V gene is TRBV19, the J gene TRBJ1-2; D ambiguous. The V gene's germline CDR1 is LNHDA and CDR2 SQIVND (reference sequence). The V and J ends lost 0 bases and 13 bases respectively, with 12 bases between them. This CDR3 region has 12 residues. The CDR3 sequence is CASSIDRGHLTF. CDR3 in DNA: TGTGCCAGTAGTATAGATAGAGGCCACCTCACCTTC.

This clone was seen only a few times. V gene TRBV6-5 combines with J gene TRBJ1-2; D unresolved. The CDR3 covers 13 residues. Germline V gene sequence: CDR1 MNHEY, CDR2 SVGAGI. Trimming cost V 8 bases and J 6 bases, with 16 bases left between them. For the CDR3, the DNA is TGTGCCAGCGTAGCGGGCCCGAGGGATGGCTACACCTTC. Its translation: CASVAGPRDGYTF.

The gene calls are TRBV14 and TRBJ1-6; possible D gene TRBD1, 6 bases. Germline assignment: CDR1 SGHDN and CDR2 FVKESK. V lost 1 base and J 7 bases, leaving 11 bases between the germline ends. CDR3 size: 15 residues. The DNA of the CDR3 is TGTGCCAGCAGCCAAGCAGGGGCGGGGAATTCACCCCTCCACTTT. Translation gives CASSQAGAGNSPLHF.

The V and J genes are TRBV24-1 and TRBJ2-3, with 7 bases matching TRBD2. V lost 4 bases, J lost 1 base, and 7 bases stayed unmatched. CDR1 is KGHDR and CDR2 is SFDVKD in the germline V gene. This CDR3 region has 16 residues. This CDR3 is CATSDLLAGGTDTQYF. CDR3 nucleotide sequence: TGTGCCACCAGTGACCTGCTGGCGGGGGGCACAGATACGCAGTATTTT.

The chain links TRBV10-3 to TRBJ2-1; TRBD2 matches at 9 bases. The CDR3 has 15 amino acids. V gave up 2 bases and J gave up 4 bases; unmatched junction bases: 3. CDR1 is ENHRY, CDR2 SYGVKD, per germline. This CDR3 reads CAISEGTSFYNEQFF. DNA for the CDR3: TGTGCCATCAGTGAGGGGACTAGCTTTTACAATGAGCAGTTCTTC.

The gene calls are TRBV10-3 and TRBJ2-2; 8 bases fit TRBD1. This CDR3 has 15 residues. V shed 8 bases and J 2 bases; nucleotides not matched to a gene: 7. The germline gives CDR1 ENHRY, CDR2 SYGVKD. The CDR3 DNA reads TGTGCCATCTTCTATGGACAGGGTAACACCGGGGAGCTGTTTTTT. This translates into CAIFYGQGNTGELFF.

The V gene is TRBV9, the J gene TRBJ2-7; TRBD1 is a possible D gene (6 bases). Germline CDR1 and CDR2: SGDLS and YYNGEE. Deletions cut 4 bases from V and 7 bases from J, with 24 bases between. The CDR3 covers 16 residues. CDR3 in DNA: TGTGCCAGCAGCCCGCGAATAGGACAGTCAACGGGAGAGCAGTACTTC. It encodes CASSPRIGQSTGEQYF.

CDR3 sequence: CASTQKGGTHVWGYTF. The DNA for the CDR3 is TGTGCCAGTACCCAGAAGGGAGGGACCCATGTCTGGGGCTACACCTTC. The chain has TRBV19 and TRBJ1-2; D is perhaps TRBD1 (5 bases). The CDR3 contains 16 residues. V was shortened by 7 bases and J by 8 bases, with 26 bases between the two germline ends. Germline-derived CDR1 and CDR2 are LNHDA and SQIVND (reference sequence).

V is TRBV24-1 and J is TRBJ2-7; 10 bases line up with TRBD1. CDR3 length: 15 amino acids. Germline trimming cut 4 bases from V and 4 bases from J; bases unmatched to any gene: 6. Looked up from germline, CDR1 is KGHDR and CDR2 is SFDVKD. The CDR3: CATSDSGQGKYEQYF. The CDR3 DNA sequence: TGTGCCACCAGTGACTCGGGACAGGGGAAGTACGAGCAGTACTTC.

This clone turned up a few times. The chain uses TRBV4-3 and TRBJ2-7; D is perhaps TRBD2 (5 bases). The CDR3 sequence is 16 residues long. The V end was cut by 1 base, the J end by 4 bases, with 17 bases between. Germline V gene lookup returns CDR1 LGHNA and CDR2 YSLEER. CDR3 residues: CASSQGLGDFIYEQYF. CDR3 DNA sequence: TGCGCCAGCAGCCAAGGTCTCGGGGATTTCATATACGAGCAGTACTTC.

This chain's CDR3 is CASSLFGDRDQPQHF. The CDR3 nucleotides are TGTGCCAGCAGCTTATTCGGGGATCGGGATCAGCCCCAGCATTTT. The chain links TRBV7-2 to TRBJ1-5; the D is unclear. Germline V lookup: CDR1 SGHTA, CDR2 FQGNSA. Trimming took 2 bases from V and 5 from J, leaving 13 bases between them. This CDR3 has 15 amino acids.

The rearrangement links TRBV7-8 to TRBJ2-3; 8 positions agree with TRBD2. The germline gives CDR1 SGHVS, CDR2 FQNEAQ. The junction had 15 bases not matched to a gene; V was cut back by 7 bases and J by 0 bases. The CDR3 has 18 residues. The CDR3 DNA is TGTGCCAGCATCAAACGGTCGGGCGGGGGGACTAGCACAGATACGCAGTATTTT. Residues: CASIKRSGGGTSTDTQYF.

The chain recombines TRBV27 with TRBJ2-3; TRBD2 agrees at 9 bases. Germline trimming cut 1 base from V and 1 base from J; bases unmatched to any gene: 6. The germline gives CDR1 MNHEY, CDR2 SMNVEV (reference sequence). The CDR3 extends over 17 amino acids. Written as DNA, the CDR3 is TGTGCCAGCAGTTTATTCCAGCGGGGGGACCGCACAGATACGCAGTATTTT. Translating gives CASSLFQRGDRTDTQYF.

V is TRBV19 and J is TRBJ2-3; a weak D match, TRBD2 (7 bases). V was cut by 7 bases and J by 6 bases, with 23 bases left in between. The CDR3 spans 16 residues. Per germline, CDR1 LNHDA and CDR2 SQIVND (reference sequence). Here the CDR3 reads CASTLGTGGPTDTQYF. CDR3 sequence (DNA): TGTGCCAGTACCCTCGGGACCGGGGGGCCCACCGATACGCAGTATTTT.

The J gene is TRBJ1-2, the V gene TRBV19; D gene unclear. Germline CDR1 is LNHDA and CDR2 is SQIVND (reference sequence). V lost 6 bases, J lost 5 bases, and 10 bases lay in between. CDR3 length: 12 residues. The DNA of the CDR3 is TGTGCCAGTAGGGAGTATGGGTATGGCTACACCTTC. Translating it yields CASREYGYGYTF.